What follows describes a single TCR beta chain. No antigen is known for it. Researchers ran the PCR with 60 Vbeta and 13 Jbeta primers. The protocol was immunoSEQ multiplex PCR, while the TCRdb copy is restricted to in-frame clones and leaves out a portion. The sample includes under 250,000 clones, approximately 88% of them seen just once. Trimming took 6 bases from V and 2 from J; bases not matched to a gene: 5. Germline values: CDR1 MNHEY, CDR2 SMNVEV (reference sequence). The CDR3 length is 15 residues. The entry originates in a study of cytomegalovirus exposure and HLA in healthy donors. General study points: It has been reported that TCR beta sequences accurately predicted the HLA-A and HLA-B alleles of most subjects.

Material: PBMCs. The V gene is TRBV27, the J gene TRBJ2-2, with 8 bases aligning to TRBD2. This receptor was obtained from a boy between 2 and 10 years old in good health and CMV-seronegative. The CDR3: CASSQGTSNTGELFF. The DNA of the CDR3 is TGTGCCAGCAGCCAGGGGACTAGTAACACCGGGGAGCTGTTTTTT.